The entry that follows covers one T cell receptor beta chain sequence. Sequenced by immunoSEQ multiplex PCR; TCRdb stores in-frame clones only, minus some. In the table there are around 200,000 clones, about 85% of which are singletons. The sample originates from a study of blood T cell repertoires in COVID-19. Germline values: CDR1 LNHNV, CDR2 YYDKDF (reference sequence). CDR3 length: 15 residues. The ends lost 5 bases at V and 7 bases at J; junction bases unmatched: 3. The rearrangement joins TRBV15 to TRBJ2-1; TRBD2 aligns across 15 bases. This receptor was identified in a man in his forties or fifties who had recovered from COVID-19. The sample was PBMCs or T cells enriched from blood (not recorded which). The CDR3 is CATSVGTSGRNEQFF. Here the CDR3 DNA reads TGTGCCACCAGCGTTGGGACTAGCGGGAGGAATGAGCAGTTCTTC.